The clone carrying this T cell receptor (beta chain) appeared a few times. What it binds is not known. Prepared TCR beta cDNA libraries contained unique molecular identifiers. One entry per CDR3 protein results from TCRdb running MiXCR on the PCR reads. The sample has under 200,000 distinct CDR3 sequences; 30% to 45% are singletons. This entry belongs to a study of post-analysis software for immune sequencing data. The CDR3 spans 15 residues. V dropped 1 base and J dropped 1 base, with 9 bases sitting between them. Germline lookup yields CDR1 LGHNA and CDR2 YSLEER. Findings of the study overall: Controls had lower frequencies than patients of about 5 TRBV segments, which included TRBV5-6, TRBV5-1 and TRBV20-1.

The V gene is TRBV4-3, the J gene TRBJ2-3; D gene unclear. This material consisted of blood, taken after autologous hematopoietic stem cell transplantation. The sequence came from a girl aged 5 to 17 with multiple sclerosis. This chain's CDR3 is CASSQGPIRTDTQYF. The CDR3 DNA reads TGCGCCAGCAGCCAAGGCCCAATTCGCACAGATACGCAGTATTTT.